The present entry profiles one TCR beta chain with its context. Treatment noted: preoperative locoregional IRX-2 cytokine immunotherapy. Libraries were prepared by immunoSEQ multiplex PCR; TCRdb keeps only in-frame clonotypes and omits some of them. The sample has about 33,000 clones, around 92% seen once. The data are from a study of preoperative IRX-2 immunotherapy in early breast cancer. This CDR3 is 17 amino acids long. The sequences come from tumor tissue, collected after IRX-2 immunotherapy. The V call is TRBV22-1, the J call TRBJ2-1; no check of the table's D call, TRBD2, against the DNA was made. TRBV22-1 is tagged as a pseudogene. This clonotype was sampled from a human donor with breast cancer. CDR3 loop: CASSLGSSGRRGNEQFF. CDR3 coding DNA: TGTGCCAGCAGTTTAGGGAGCAGCGGGAGGAGGGGCAATGAGCAGTTCTTC.